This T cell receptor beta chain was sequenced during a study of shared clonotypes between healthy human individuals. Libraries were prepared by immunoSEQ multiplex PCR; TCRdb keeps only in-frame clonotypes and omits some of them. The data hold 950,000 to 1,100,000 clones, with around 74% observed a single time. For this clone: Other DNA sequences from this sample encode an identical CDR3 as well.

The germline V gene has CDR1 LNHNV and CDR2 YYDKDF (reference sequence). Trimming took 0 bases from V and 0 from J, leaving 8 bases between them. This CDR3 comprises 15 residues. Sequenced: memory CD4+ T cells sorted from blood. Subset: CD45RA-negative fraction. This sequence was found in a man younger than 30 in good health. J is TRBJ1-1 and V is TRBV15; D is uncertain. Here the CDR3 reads CATSRDKGLNTEAFF. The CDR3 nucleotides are TGTGCCACCAGCAGAGATAAGGGTTTGAACACTGAAGCTTTCTTT.